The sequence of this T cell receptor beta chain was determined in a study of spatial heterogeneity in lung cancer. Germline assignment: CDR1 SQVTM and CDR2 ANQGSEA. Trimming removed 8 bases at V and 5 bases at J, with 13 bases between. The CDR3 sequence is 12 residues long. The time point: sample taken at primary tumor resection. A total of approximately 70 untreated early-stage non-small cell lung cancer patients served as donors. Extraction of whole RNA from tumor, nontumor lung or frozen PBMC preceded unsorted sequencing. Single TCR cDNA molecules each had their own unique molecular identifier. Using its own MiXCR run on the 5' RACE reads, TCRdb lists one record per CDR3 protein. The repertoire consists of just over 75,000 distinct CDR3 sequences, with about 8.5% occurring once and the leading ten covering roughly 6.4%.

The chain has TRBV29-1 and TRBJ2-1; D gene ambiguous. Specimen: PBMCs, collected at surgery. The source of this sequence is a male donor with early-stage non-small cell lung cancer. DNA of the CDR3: TGCAGCCCGAAGGTCAGGAACAATGAGCAGTTCTTC. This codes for CSPKVRNNEQFF.